This is a list of T cell receptor beta chains from one sample in a study of preoperative IRX-2 immunotherapy in early breast cancer. This table comes from immunoSEQ multiplex PCR, and its TCRdb copy is limited to in-frame clones, with some not included. The table records 55,000 to 70,000 clones, roughly 95% of them present only once. Sampling was carried out from a patient treated with IRX-2 immunotherapy. The receptor source for this set is a human donor with breast cancer. Each CDR3 is given with its conserved first and last residue. Each record gives: V gene, clone size, D gene, J gene, CDR3 protein, CDR3 DNA. A D gene is named only where the DNA matches it firmly. Only some rows state a clone size, as once, few, many or a class for expanded clones.

>TRBV19|NA|NA|TRBJ1-4
CASNGNQGRGLFF
TGTGCCAGTAATGGGAACCAGGGGAGAGGACTGTTTTTT
>TRBV2|NA|NA|TRBJ1-2
CASSEETVRTANYGYTF
TGTGCCAGCAGTGAAGAGACAGTTCGAACGGCTAACTATGGCTACACCTTC
>TRBV7-2|NA|TRBD2|TRBJ2-5
CASSLEAGGLETQYF
TGTGCCAGCAGCTTAGAAGCGGGAGGTTTAGAGACCCAGTACTTC
>TRBV5-1|NA|NA|TRBJ2-5
CASSLATGGVEETQYF
TGCGCCAGCAGCTTGGCTACAGGGGGGGTGGAAGAGACCCAGTACTTC
>TRBV7-2|NA|TRBD1|TRBJ1-1
CASSLDGDRVWTEAFF
TGTGCCAGCAGCTTAGATGGGGACAGGGTGTGGACTGAAGCTTTCTTT
>TRBV28|NA|NA|TRBJ1-3
CASSPSTGLSGNTIYF
TGTGCCAGCAGTCCCTCGACAGGACTCTCTGGAAACACCATATATTTT
>TRBV7-2|NA|TRBD1|TRBJ2-1
CASLLGRGRNEQFF
TGTGCCAGCCTATTGGGCAGGGGGCGGAATGAGCAGTTCTTC
>TRBV29-1|NA|NA|TRBJ1-1
CSVSPIGNTEAFF
TGCAGCGTTTCCCCTATCGGGAACACTGAAGCTTTCTTT
>TRBV7-2|NA|NA|TRBJ1-1
CASSFPGHLNTEAFF
TGTGCCAGCAGCTTCCCCGGACACTTGAACACTGAAGCTTTCTTT
>TRBV6-6|NA|NA|TRBJ1-6
CASSHNSPLHF
TGTGCCAGCAGCCATAATTCACCCCTCCACTTT
>TRBV6-5|NA|NA|TRBJ2-7
CASRYGQGTYEQYF
TGTGCCAGCAGATACGGGCAGGGCACCTACGAGCAGTACTTC
>TRBV28|once|NA|TRBJ2-7
CASRSAEQYF
TGTGCCAGCAGGTCAGCCGAGCAGTACTTC
>TRBV4-1|NA|NA|TRBJ1-2
CASSQEVTANYGYTF
TGCGCCAGCAGCCAAGAGGTGACAGCTAACTATGGCTACACCTTC
>TRBV6-5|NA|TRBD2|TRBJ2-7
CASRGPGGSYEQYF
TGTGCCAGCAGGGGCCCGGGGGGATCCTACGAGCAGTACTTC
>TRBV5-6|NA|NA|TRBJ1-2
CASSLGQYGAGYTF
TGTGCCAGCAGCTTGGGACAGTATGGGGCTGGCTACACCTTC
>TRBV10-1|few|NA|TRBJ1-5
CATATQHF
TGCGCCACTGCGACCCAGCATTTT
>TRBV19|once|TRBD1|TRBJ2-7
CASSMVRGTGTSAQYF
TGTGCCAGTAGTATGGTACGAGGGACAGGGACCTCAGCGCAGTACTTC
>TRBV7-9|NA|NA|TRBJ2-5
CASTGTPIGTQYF
TGTGCCAGTACCGGGACCCCCATAGGTACCCAGTACTTC
>TRBV11-3|NA|TRBD1|TRBJ2-5
CASSSGTGGSETQYF
TGTGCCAGCAGCTCCGGGACAGGGGGTTCGGAGACCCAGTACTTC
>TRBV9|NA|TRBD2|TRBJ2-7
CASSPSLAVSYEQYF
TGTGCCAGCAGCCCCAGCCTAGCGGTCTCCTACGAGCAGTACTTC
>TRBV7-7|once|TRBD1|TRBJ1-1
CAVGAGGMTEAFF
TGTGCCGTCGGGGCAGGGGGGATGACTGAAGCTTTCTTT
>TRBV7-8|NA|TRBD1|TRBJ2-7
CASSLVSGQGIYEQYF
TGTGCCAGCAGCTTAGTTTCGGGACAGGGGATCTACGAGCAGTACTTC
>TRBV6-5|once|TRBD1|TRBJ2-7
CASSKRQGAGYEQYF
TGTGCCAGCAGTAAACGACAGGGGGCAGGTTACGAGCAGTACTTC
>TRBV4-2|NA|TRBD2|TRBJ2-5
CASSQLAGYQETQYF
TGTGCCAGCAGCCAACTAGCGGGGTACCAAGAGACCCAGTACTTC
>TRBV29-1|NA|NA|TRBJ1-2
CSVDGGRGGYTF
TGCAGCGTTGATGGGGGGCGGGGTGGCTACACCTTC
>TRBV5-6|NA|NA|TRBJ1-1
CASKNGRVTEAFF
TGTGCCAGCAAAAACGGGCGGGTCACTGAAGCTTTCTTT
>TRBV11-3|NA|NA|TRBJ2-2
CASSRAPGIGELFF
TGTGCCAGCAGCCGAGCCCCCGGAATCGGGGAGCTGTTTTTT
>TRBV7-3|NA|NA|TRBJ2-1
CASSKGHIDNEQFF
TGTGCCAGCAGTAAAGGTCACATCGACAATGAGCAGTTCTTC
>TRBV6-5|NA|NA|TRBJ2-7
CASGWGLPGGEQYF
TGTGCCAGCGGTTGGGGGCTCCCCGGAGGCGAGCAGTACTTC
>TRBV29-1|NA|NA|TRBJ2-7
CSVFGLDRRQYF
TGCAGCGTTTTTGGACTGGACCGTCGGCAGTACTTC
>TRBV5-1|NA|NA|TRBJ1-3
CASSFRSRDSGNTIYF
TGCGCCAGCAGCTTCCGGAGCAGGGATTCTGGAAACACCATATATTTT
>TRBV6-1|NA|NA|TRBJ1-6
CASSEGVTYNSPLHF
TGTGCCAGCAGTGAAGGGGTCACCTATAATTCACCCCTCCACTTT
>TRBV27|NA|NA|TRBJ1-2
CASSPFGVYGYTF
TGTGCCAGCAGTCCCTTTGGGGTGTATGGCTACACCTTC
>TRBV9|NA|NA|TRBJ2-2
CASSVDANTGELFF
TGTGCCAGCAGCGTAGATGCGAACACCGGGGAGCTGTTTTTT
>TRBV5-8|NA|NA|TRBJ2-2
CASSFRGPNFPELFF
TGTGCCAGCAGCTTTAGGGGTCCGAACTTTCCGGAGCTGTTTTTT
>TRBV19|NA|NA|TRBJ1-3
CASRLLSGNTIYF
TGTGCCAGTAGACTCCTCTCTGGAAACACCATATATTTT
>TRBV11-3|NA|TRBD2|TRBJ2-7
CASSSGVGGRAQEQYF
TGTGCCAGCAGCTCAGGGGTTGGCGGGAGGGCCCAGGAGCAGTACTTC
>TRBV19|NA|TRBD1|TRBJ1-2
CASSISGQAIYGYTF
TGTGCCAGTAGTATATCGGGACAGGCGATCTATGGCTACACCTTC
>TRBV7-8|NA|TRBD2|TRBJ2-3
CASSRGTSDTQYF
TGTGCCAGCAGCCGGGGGACTAGCGATACGCAGTATTTT
>TRBV23-1|NA|TRBD1|TRBJ2-5
CASSQSAAGGETQYF
TGCGCCAGCAGTCAGTCGGCGGCAGGGGGCGAGACCCAGTACTTC
>TRBV7-8|NA|NA|TRBJ2-7
CASSLMNYEQYF
TGTGCCAGCAGCTTAATGAACTACGAGCAGTACTTC
>TRBV15|NA|NA|TRBJ1-5
CATSHRRNGQPQHF
TGTGCCACCAGTCATCGGCGGAATGGTCAGCCCCAGCATTTT
>TRBV18|NA|NA|TRBJ2-5
CASSPIEETQYF
TGTGCCAGCTCACCGATCGAGGAGACCCAGTACTTC
>TRBV12-2|NA|NA|TRBJ2-1
CASRFPRVAGGREQFF
TGTGCAAGTCGCTTCCCACGAGTAGCGGGGGGACGTGAGCAGTTCTTC
>TRBV10-3|NA|NA|TRBJ2-3
CAISYRADTQYF
TGTGCCATCAGCTATAGAGCAGATACGCAGTATTTT
>TRBV27|NA|NA|TRBJ1-5
CASSSQPRTLWGNQPQHF
TGTGCCAGCAGTTCACAACCCCGGACACTTTGGGGCAATCAGCCCCAGCATTTT
>TRBV9|NA|NA|TRBJ1-3
CASSVSGSGNTIYF
TGTGCCAGCAGCGTATCCGGCTCTGGAAACACCATATATTTT
>TRBV29-1|NA|NA|TRBJ2-5
CSVWELGDRYQETQYF
TGCAGCGTCTGGGAACTAGGGGATAGGTACCAAGAGACCCAGTACTTC
>TRBV5-5|NA|NA|TRBJ2-3
CASSTTGPLPGRQYF
TGTGCCAGCAGCACTACCGGGCCCCTCCCAGGGAGGCAGTATTTT
>TRBV28|NA|TRBD1|TRBJ1-2
CASRTGGLYGYTF
TGTGCCAGCAGAACAGGGGGTTTATATGGCTACACCTTC
>TRBV5-1|once|TRBD2|TRBJ2-1
CASSLRLAGMDEQFF
TGCGCCAGCAGCTTGCGGCTAGCGGGAATGGATGAGCAGTTCTTC
>TRBV4-2|NA|TRBD2|TRBJ2-1
CASSLRLAWDNEQFF
TGTGCCAGCAGCCTTCGACTAGCGTGGGACAATGAGCAGTTCTTC
>TRBV7-8|NA|TRBD2|TRBJ2-1
CASSLGTRDYEQFF
TGTGCCAGCAGCTTAGGGACTAGAGACTATGAGCAGTTCTTC
>TRBV11-2|NA|TRBD1|TRBJ2-7
CASSYPGQGTYEQYF
TGTGCCAGCAGCTATCCGGGACAGGGGACCTACGAGCAGTACTTC
>TRBV28|once|NA|TRBJ1-1
CASSLPPPSEAFF
TGTGCCAGCAGCCTGCCTCCTCCAAGTGAAGCTTTCTTT
>TRBV21-1|NA|NA|TRBJ2-5
CASSKSGYPETQYF
TGTGCCAGCAGCAAGTCAGGCTACCCGGAGACCCAGTACTTC
>TRBV5-4|NA|TRBD2|TRBJ2-7
CASSWGGPTYEQYF
TGTGCCAGCAGCTGGGGAGGGCCAACCTACGAGCAGTACTTC
>TRBV5-1|NA|NA|TRBJ2-1
CASSAATGSSYNEQFF
TGCGCCAGCAGCGCGGCCACAGGGAGCTCCTACAATGAGCAGTTCTTC
>TRBV5-6|NA|TRBD1|TRBJ1-2
CASSWGTGGLGGYTF
TGTGCCAGCAGCTGGGGGACAGGGGGCCTTGGGGGCTACACCTTC
>TRBV7-9|NA|NA|TRBJ1-5
CASSLVSGRNQPQHF
TGTGCCAGCAGCTTAGTATCAGGGCGCAATCAGCCCCAGCATTTT